Below are 17 T cell receptor beta chains sequenced from a single sample in a study of identical twins. TCRdb called the 5' RACE reads again in MiXCR, with one record for every CDR3 protein. The table lists 690,000 or so distinct CDR3 sequences, around 8.3% of them singletons, with roughly 0.97% in the top ten. These data were also reused for a study on yellow fever vaccine responses in identical twins.

The specimen sequenced was PBMCs. The receptors shown here come from a woman aged 18-30 years in good health.

The V call is TRBV24-1, the J call TRBJ2-1; D assignment may be TRBD1 or TRBD2 (5 bases each). Looked up from germline, CDR1 is KGHDR and CDR2 is SFDVKD. Trimming removed 3 bases from V and 2 bases from J, with 13 bases in between. The CDR3 spans 16 residues. CDR3 protein: CATSDPAGSTYNEQFF. CDR3 in DNA: TGTGCCACCAGTGATCCGGCAGGGAGTACCTACAATGAGCAGTTCTTC.

V gene TRBV6-5 combines with J gene TRBJ1-2; D is undetermined. Germline V gene sequence: CDR1 MNHEY, CDR2 SVGAGI. CDR3 size: 18 residues. With 5 bases removed from V and 2 bases from J, the gap between germline ends came to 24 bases. The CDR3 sequence is CASSRSRNGQALNYGYTF. CDR3 coding DNA: TGTGCCAGCAGTCGCTCCCGGAACGGCCAGGCACTGAACTATGGCTACACCTTC.

This clonotype was observed many times. This sequence joins TRBV3-1 and TRBJ2-5; D is possibly TRBD2 (6 bases). The CDR3 sequence is 17 residues long. CDR1 is LGHDT, CDR2 YNNKEL, per germline (reference sequence). V was pared by 1 base and J by 5 bases, with 20 bases between. CDR3 nucleotide sequence: TGTGCCAGCAGCCAAGCCTTCGACGGGGACTTTAGGGAGACCCAGTACTTC. It codes for CASSQAFDGDFRETQYF.

The chain is built from TRBV6-2 or TRBV6-3 and TRBJ2-7; no clear D. Trimming took off 11 bases at V and 3 bases at J, with 11 bases between the two ends. Germline V CDR1 and CDR2: MNHEY, SVGEGT. The CDR3 is 11 residues long. CDR3 bases: TGTGCCGTCCGCTGGGGCTACGAGCAGTACTTC. This encodes CAVRWGYEQYF.

This clonotype was counted at least ten times. The chain joins TRBV29-1 to TRBJ2-2; D unclear. CDR1 is SQVTM and CDR2 is ANQGSEA in the germline V gene. V dropped 5 bases and J dropped 1 base, with 5 bases sitting between them. The CDR3 spans 12 residues. CDR3 bases: TGCAGCGTTCTACAGAACACCGGGGAGCTGTTTTTT. It translates to CSVLQNTGELFF.

The rearrangement joins TRBV5-4 to TRBJ2-2, with D unresolved. Trimming pared 4 bases from V and 6 bases from J, leaving 7 bases between. The CDR3 loop spans 12 amino acids. Per the germline V gene, CDR1 is SGHNT and CDR2 is YYREEE (reference sequence). This CDR3 is CASSHKAGELFF. CDR3 bases: TGTGCCAGCAGCCATAAAGCCGGGGAGCTGTTTTTT.

This clonotype has just a few counts. The chain couples TRBV3-1 to TRBJ2-7, with a tentative D call TRBD1 (6 bases). CDR1 and CDR2 from the germline V gene are LGHDT and YNNKEL (reference sequence). V was shortened by 1 base and J by 0 bases, with 13 bases between the two germline ends. The length of the CDR3 is 16 residues. Here the CDR3 reads CASSQVSGTLSYEQYF. CDR3 nucleotides: TGTGCCAGCAGCCAAGTTTCTGGGACACTCTCCTACGAGCAGTACTTC.

In this sample, this clonotype turned up a few times. V usage is TRBV10-1 and J usage is TRBJ2-3; D may be TRBD1 or TRBD2 (5 bases each). The CDR3 covers 20 residues. The germline V gene has CDR1 WNHNN and CDR2 SYGVQD (reference sequence). Trimming left V 6 bases short and J 1 base short, with 29 bases between. CDR3 region: CASRAPRTLLPGPGTDTQYF. CDR3 DNA sequence: TGCGCCAGCAGGGCTCCTAGGACACTTTTGCCGGGACCCGGCACAGATACGCAGTATTTT.

This clonotype was seen a handful of times. The chain carries TRBV5-5 and TRBJ1-2; D not certain. The V end lost 2 bases, the J end lost 0 bases, and 11 bases lay between the germline ends. CDR1 is SGHKS, CDR2 YYEKEE, per germline (reference sequence). The CDR3 covers 15 residues. CDR3 nucleotide sequence: TGTGCCAGCAGCTTAGGAAGAGATTCTAACTATGGCTACACCTTC. This encodes CASSLGRDSNYGYTF.

The chain links TRBV6-2 or TRBV6-3 to TRBJ1-5, with 8 bases fitting TRBD1. Germline V gene lookup returns CDR1 MNHEY and CDR2 SVGEGT. After removal of 6 bases from V and 7 bases from J, the junction contained 8 bases not matched to a gene. This CDR3 has 14 amino acids. CDR3 nucleotide sequence: TGTGCCAGCAGACAAGGACAGGGATACCAGCCCCAGCATTTT. Protein sequence: CASRQGQGYQPQHF.

This chain links TRBV2 with TRBJ2-7; D unresolved. From germline, CDR1 is SNHLY and CDR2 FYNNEI. V lost 8 bases and J lost 3, with 17 bases in between. The CDR3 is made up of 14 amino acids. Here the CDR3 reads CASGPPPPYYEQYF. CDR3 coding DNA: TGTGCCAGCGGCCCTCCCCCTCCTTACTACGAGCAGTACTTC.

This clonotype was observed at least ten times. The J gene is TRBJ2-7, the V gene TRBV7-8, with D maybe TRBD2 (5 bases). The V gene lost 2 bases and the J gene lost 2 bases, with 19 bases spanning the gap. Germline V lookup: CDR1 SGHVS, CDR2 FQNEAQ. This CDR3 has 17 amino acids. Written as DNA, the CDR3 is TGTGCCAGCAGCTTACAGCAAACCCCGGGATCGGCCTACGAGCAGTACTTC. This encodes CASSLQQTPGSAYEQYF.

The chain uses TRBV20-1 and TRBJ2-2; 7 bases are a match to TRBD1. The V gene's germline CDR1 is DFQATT and CDR2 SNEGSKA (reference sequence). This CDR3 region has 15 residues. Unmatched junction bases numbered 7, after V lost 3 bases and J lost 3 bases. This CDR3 reads CSARANRGDTGELFF. CDR3 DNA sequence: TGCAGTGCTAGGGCCAACAGGGGCGACACCGGGGAGCTGTTTTTT.

This clonotype was seen a few times. V gene TRBV6-1 combines with J gene TRBJ1-5; 8 bases are shared with TRBD1. V shed 7 bases, J shed 1 base, and the junction held 9 bases outside the gene matches. The V gene's germline CDR1 is MNHNS and CDR2 SASEGT. The CDR3 totals 16 residues. The CDR3 sequence is CASKRQQGASNQPQHF. The CDR3 nucleotides are TGTGCCAGCAAACGACAGCAGGGGGCCAGCAATCAGCCCCAGCATTTT.

The table lists this clonotype with many counts. V usage is TRBV4-3 and J usage is TRBJ2-5; D possibly corresponds to TRBD2 (5 bases). V lost 8 bases and J lost 1, with 14 bases in between. This CDR3 is built from 14 residues. Germline assignment: CDR1 LGHNA and CDR2 YSLEER. CDR3 amino acids: CASSPLGVQETQYF. The CDR3 DNA reads as TGCGCCAGCTCGCCATTGGGAGTCCAAGAGACCCAGTACTTC.

J is TRBJ2-1 and V is TRBV28; no reliable D call. Germline CDR1 is MDHEN and CDR2 is SYDVKM. V dropped 5 bases and J dropped 8 bases, with 16 bases sitting between them. The CDR3 runs 14 residues. Written as DNA, the CDR3 is TGTGCCAGCAGTACGGTAGCCGGTTCGGATGAGCAGTTCTTC. As protein: CASSTVAGSDEQFF.

This sequence joins TRBV4-3 and TRBJ2-7; 7 bases map to TRBD2. The CDR3 extends over 15 amino acids. J lost 6 bases, V lost 5 bases, and 13 bases had no gene match. The germline CDR1 and CDR2 sequences are LGHNA and YSLEER. Here the CDR3 reads CASSSGWEGLSEQYF. CDR3 bases: TGCGCCAGCAGCTCTGGGTGGGAGGGCCTTAGCGAGCAGTACTTC.